These 32 T cell receptor beta chains share one sample of origin, sequenced in a study of cytomegalovirus exposure and HLA in healthy donors. The PCR employed 60 Vbeta primers together with 13 Jbeta primers. Some clones are missing from TCRdb's copy, which holds only in-frame ones; the method was immunoSEQ multiplex PCR. The top ten clones hold about 1.4% of a sample with around 150,000 clones, roughly 84% of them seen once. The sequenced sample was PBMCs. The receptor set was obtained from a woman aged 18-29 years in good health and CMV-seronegative.

The chain carries TRBV11-1 and TRBJ2-1; 8 bases agree with TRBD2. CDR1 and CDR2 (germline): SGHAT, FQDESV (reference sequence). V shed 6 bases, J shed 3 bases, and the junction held 7 bases outside the gene matches. The CDR3 consists of 15 residues. CDR3 loop: CASRGRGGFYNEQFF. The CDR3 DNA reads as TGTGCCAGCAGAGGTCGGGGGGGCTTCTACAATGAGCAGTTCTTC.

The chain joins TRBV10-2 to TRBJ2-5, with 9 nucleotides matching TRBD2. The J call is uncertain, as TRBJ2-7 better fits the DNA end. Germline V gene data show CDR1 as WSHSY and CDR2 as SAAADI. The CDR3 contains 14 residues. CDR3 protein: CASSLRGGVYEQYF. CDR3 DNA: TGCGCCAGCAGCCTGCGGGGGGGCGTCTACGAGCAGTACTTC.

The chain combines TRBV10-2 with TRBJ1-1; no clear D. This CDR3 comprises 11 residues. With 6 bases removed from V and 2 bases from J, the gap between germline ends came to 4 bases. Germline V gene sequence: CDR1 WSHSY, CDR2 SAAADI. The DNA of the CDR3 is TGCGCCAGCAGCCATAACACTGAAGCTTTCTTT. Translating gives CASSHNTEAFF.

V usage is TRBV4-1 and J usage is TRBJ1-2; 9 positions match TRBD1. V gave up 8 bases and J gave up 8 bases; unmatched junction bases: 12. The CDR3 is 14 residues long. Per the germline V gene, CDR1 is MGHRA and CDR2 is YSYEKL. The CDR3 here is CASAIPGQGRGYTF. In DNA, the CDR3 is TGCGCCAGCGCCATACCGGGACAGGGAAGAGGCTACACCTTC.

This clone was seen a single time. The chain is built from TRBV4-1 and TRBJ1-5; TRBD1 agrees at 9 bases. This CDR3 is 16 amino acids long. V shed 1 base and J 7 bases; nucleotides not matched to a gene: 8. Germline lookup yields CDR1 MGHRA and CDR2 YSYEKL. The CDR3 spells CASSQVWTGDNQPQHF. CDR3 nucleotide sequence: TGCGCCAGCAGCCAAGTGTGGACAGGGGACAACCAGCCCCAGCATTTT.

The V and J genes are TRBV5-1 and TRBJ2-1; D not resolved. The CDR3 runs 12 residues. CDR1 is SGHRS, CDR2 YFSETQ, per germline. Deletions cut 2 bases from V and 10 bases from J, with 10 bases between. Written as DNA, the CDR3 is TGCGCCAGCAGCTTAGGTGAGAGGGAGCAGTTCTTC. Protein sequence: CASSLGEREQFF.

Notes on this clone: A read error may account for a junction end that differs from germline. This chain joins TRBV30 and TRBJ2-7; 8 nucleotides agree with TRBD1. The V gene's germline CDR1 is GTSNPN and CDR2 SVGIG (reference sequence). The CDR3 runs 14 residues. CDR3 loop: CAWRRTGNLYGQYF. In DNA form, the CDR3 reads TGTGCCTGGAGGAGGACAGGGAACCTCTACGGGCAGTACTTC.

The CDR3 is CASSTGDRGAEPQHF. For the CDR3, the DNA is TGTGCCAGCTCCACCGGGGACAGGGGTGCGGAACCCCAGCATTTT. The chain joins TRBV6-5 to TRBJ1-5; 10 positions match TRBD1. Germline V CDR1 and CDR2: MNHEY, SVGAGI. This CDR3 has 15 residues. With V trimmed by 8 bases and J by 10 bases, 14 bases remained unmatched.

CDR3 DNA: TGTGCCAGCTCACCAGACAGGACTAGCACAGATACGCAGTATTTT. It is translated as CASSPDRTSTDTQYF. The chain uses TRBV18 and TRBJ2-3, with TRBD1 as a possible D gene (6 bases). Germline CDR1 is KGHSH and CDR2 is LQKENI. The CDR3 totals 15 residues. V lost 2 bases and J 0 bases, leaving 9 bases between the germline ends.

A word on this clone: Distinct nucleotide sequences in the sample also encode this CDR3. The V and J genes are TRBV30 and TRBJ1-5; maybe TRBD1 (5 bases). Germline CDR1 is GTSNPN and CDR2 is SVGIG (reference sequence). The CDR3 totals 13 residues. V was shortened by 2 bases and J by 3 bases, with 8 bases between the two germline ends. The CDR3 region has the DNA TGTGCCTGGAGTACAGGACCCAATCAGCCCCAGCATTTT. This codes for CAWSTGPNQPQHF. Combining the CDR3 with reference TRBV30 and TRBJ1-5 gives the whole variable domain SQTIHQWPATLVQPVGSPLSLECTVEGTSNPNLYWYRQAAGRGLQLLFYSVGIGQISSEVPQNLSASRPQDRQFILSSKKLLLSDSGFYLCAWSTGPNQPQHFGDGTRLSIL.

The V gene is TRBV11-2, the J gene TRBJ2-5; 8 bases fit TRBD2. Unmatched junction bases numbered 8, after V lost 3 bases and J lost 2 bases. The germline CDR1 and CDR2 sequences are SGHAT and FQNNGV. This CDR3 spans 16 amino acids. CDR3 in amino acids: CASSLGSRGGQETQYF. In DNA, the CDR3 is TGTGCCAGCAGCTTGGGTTCACGGGGGGGACAAGAGACCCAGTACTTC.

This clone counts as medium-sized. The chain recombines TRBV5-6 with TRBJ1-1; 9 nucleotides align to TRBD1. Germline lookup yields CDR1 SGHDT and CDR2 YYEEEE. This CDR3 has 15 residues. V was clipped by 4 bases and J by 5 bases; unmatched bases: 9. CDR3 residues: CASSPKQGARTEAFF. Here the CDR3 DNA reads TGTGCCAGCAGCCCTAAACAGGGGGCAAGGACTGAAGCTTTCTTT.

The chain couples TRBV10-1 to TRBJ2-1; 9 positions match TRBD1. V gave up 6 bases and J gave up 5 bases; unmatched junction bases: 8. Germline assignment: CDR1 WNHNN and CDR2 SYGVQD (reference sequence). CDR3 size: 15 residues. The chain's CDR3 is CASSFRDRVNNEQFF. DNA of the CDR3: TGCGCCAGCAGCTTCCGGGACAGGGTTAACAATGAGCAGTTCTTC.

The chain combines TRBV7-8 with TRBJ2-1; D may be TRBD2 (6 bases). From germline, CDR1 is SGHVS and CDR2 FQNEAQ. This CDR3 has 12 residues. Trimming took 8 bases from V and 7 from J, leaving 12 bases between them. The CDR3 coding sequence is TGTGCCAGCTCTTGGGGGGAGAATGAGCAGTTCTTC. It translates to CASSWGENEQFF.

V and J are TRBV19 and TRBJ1-5; no definite D call. The CDR3 has 14 residues. Germline-derived CDR1 and CDR2 are LNHDA and SQIVND (reference sequence). Trimming shortened V by 2 bases and J by 7 bases, and 12 bases separated the two germline ends. The CDR3 DNA follows: TGTGCCAGTAGTATACGGCGGGGAGAGCAGCCCCAGCATTTT. It specifies CASSIRRGEQPQHF.

This chain links TRBV10-3 with TRBJ1-2; no firm D call. Deletions cut 0 bases from V and 6 bases from J, with 14 bases between. Per germline, CDR1 ENHRY and CDR2 SYGVKD. The CDR3 contains 15 residues. CDR3 amino acids: CAISESQRPTNGYTF. DNA for the CDR3: TGTGCCATCAGTGAGTCACAACGGCCAACTAATGGCTACACCTTC.

The chain employs TRBV5-1 and TRBJ1-4; TRBD1 agrees at 8 bases. From germline, CDR1 is SGHRS and CDR2 YFSETQ. There are 14 residues in the CDR3. J gave up 5 bases and V 0 bases, and 0 bases lay outside the gene matches. Here the CDR3 reads CASSLDRGNEKLFF. The CDR3 bases are TGCGCCAGCAGCTTGGACAGGGGGAATGAAAAACTGTTTTTT.

The V call is TRBV9, the J call TRBJ2-3, with a weak D call TRBD2 (5 bases). The length of the CDR3 is 14 residues. Between the trimmed V and J ends, which lost 1 base and 0 bases, there was a span of 6 bases. From germline, CDR1 is SGDLS and CDR2 YYNGEE. The CDR3 DNA is TGTGCCAGCAGCGTACCGGGGAGCACAGATACGCAGTATTTT. Amino acid sequence: CASSVPGSTDTQYF.

The chain couples TRBV28 to TRBJ1-1; TRBD1 agrees at 9 bases. V trimming: 6 bases; J trimming: 3 bases; junction bases outside the gene matches: 11. The length of the CDR3 is 16 residues. The V gene's germline CDR1 is MDHEN and CDR2 SYDVKM. Here the CDR3 reads CASSQKQGASDTEAFF. The CDR3 DNA reads TGTGCCAGCAGCCAAAAACAGGGGGCGAGTGACACTGAAGCTTTCTTT. Full variable domain (remainder filled in from reference TRBV28 and TRBJ1-1): DVKVTQSSRYLVKRTGEKVFLECVQDMDHENMFWYRQDPGLGLRLIYFSYDVKMKEKGDIPEGYSVSREKKERFSLILESASTNQTSMYLCASSQKQGASDTEAFFGQGTRLTVV.

The chain uses TRBV19 and TRBJ2-7; D is perhaps TRBD1 (7 bases). The germline V gene has CDR1 LNHDA and CDR2 SQIVND (reference sequence). The CDR3 runs 16 residues. Trimming shortened V by 4 bases and J by 2 bases, and 18 bases separated the two germline ends. CDR3 DNA sequence: TGTGCCAGTAGTACCCGCCAGGGGGGACCTCCCTACGAGCAGTACTTC. Translation gives CASSTRQGGPPYEQYF.

This chain's CDR3 is CASSPPLSYEQYF. The CDR3, as DNA: TGCGCCAGCAGCCCCCCCCTTTCCTACGAGCAGTACTTC. The rearrangement joins TRBV10-2 to TRBJ2-7; D not resolved. Germline V lookup: CDR1 WSHSY, CDR2 SAAADI. With 6 bases removed from V and 1 base from J, the gap between germline ends came to 10 bases. This CDR3 has 13 residues.

CDR3 loop: CASSSFRRGDNEQFF. The DNA for the CDR3 is TGTGCCAGCAGCTCTTTTCGGAGGGGCGACAATGAGCAGTTCTTC. This chain connects TRBV11-2 to TRBJ2-1; tentatively, D is TRBD2 (6 bases). CDR1 SGHAT and CDR2 FQNNGV come from the germline V gene. The CDR3 consists of 15 residues. V gave up 4 bases and J gave up 5 bases, with 15 bases separating them. Full variable domain (remainder filled in from reference TRBV11-2 and TRBJ2-1): EAGVAQSPRYKIIEKRQSVAFWCNPISGHATLYWYQQILGQGPKLLIQFQNNGVVDDSQLPKDRFSAERLKGVDSTLKIQPAKLEDSAVYLCASSSFRRGDNEQFFGPGTRLTVL.

CDR3 loop: CAIKTSGGGYNEQFF. The CDR3 bases are TGTGCCATCAAGACTAGCGGGGGGGGATACAATGAGCAGTTCTTC. The chain carries TRBV10-3 and TRBJ2-1; TRBD2 matches at 14 bases. Germline lookup yields CDR1 ENHRY and CDR2 SYGVKD. The junction had 3 bases not matched to a gene; V was cut back by 7 bases and J by 4 bases. This CDR3 is 15 amino acids long.

J is TRBJ1-4 and V is TRBV27; D is ambiguous. CDR3 length equals 13 residues. CDR1 is MNHEY and CDR2 is SMNVEV in the germline V gene (reference sequence). The V end was cut by 4 bases, the J end by 1 base, with 4 bases between. The CDR3 reads CASSWLTNEKLFF. The CDR3 DNA reads TGTGCCAGCAGTTGGCTAACTAATGAAAAACTGTTTTTT. Together with reference TRBV27 and TRBJ1-4, the CDR3 gives the full variable domain: EAQVTQNPRYLITVTGKKLTVTCSQNMNHEYMSWYRQDPGLGLRQIYYSMNVEVTDKGDVPEGYKVSRKEKRNFPLILESPSPNQTSLYFCASSWLTNEKLFFGSGTQLSVL.

The rearrangement uses TRBV18 and TRBJ1-4, with 9 bases matching TRBD1. Germline V gene lookup returns CDR1 KGHSH and CDR2 LQKENI. The ends lost 4 bases at V and 6 bases at J; junction bases unmatched: 9. The CDR3 sequence is 16 residues long. Written as DNA, the CDR3 is TGTGCCAGCTCACTGGCCGGCACAGGGGGCCATGAAAAACTGTTTTTT. Its translation is CASSLAGTGGHEKLFF. The entire variable domain, with the rest obtained from reference TRBV18 and TRBJ1-4, is as follows: NAGVMQNPRHLVRRRGQEARLRCSPMKGHSHVYWYRQLPEEGLKFMVYLQKENIIDESGMPKERFSAEFPKEGPSILRIQQVVRGDSAAYFCASSLAGTGGHEKLFFGSGTQLSVL.

V and J are TRBV4-1 and TRBJ1-5; TRBD1 aligns across 8 bases. The CDR3 has 15 amino acids. V trimming: 4 bases; J trimming: 5 bases; junction bases outside the gene matches: 7. From germline, CDR1 is MGHRA and CDR2 YSYEKL. The CDR3 DNA follows: TGCGCCAGCAGCCCAAGGACAGGGCGTGATCAGCCCCAGCATTTT. Protein: CASSPRTGRDQPQHF.

This sequence joins TRBV7-9 and TRBJ2-6; D gene ambiguous. This CDR3 has 15 residues. Trimming stripped 1 base from V and 0 bases from J, with 4 bases between. CDR1 SEHNR and CDR2 FQNEAQ come from the germline V gene (reference sequence). The CDR3 sequence is CASSLGDSGANVLTF. The CDR3 DNA follows: TGTGCCAGCAGCTTAGGAGACTCTGGGGCCAACGTCCTGACTTTC. The full variable domain, rest sourced from reference TRBV7-9 and TRBJ2-6, is DTGVSQNPRHKITKRGQNVTFRCDPISEHNRLYWYRQTLGQGPEFLTYFQNEAQLEKSRLLSDRFSAERPKGSFSTLEIQRTEQGDSAMYLCASSLGDSGANVLTFGAGSRLTVL.

The V call is TRBV19, the J call TRBJ1-2, with 9 positions matching TRBD1. The CDR3 is 14 amino acids. Trimming took 4 bases from V and 3 from J; bases not matched to a gene: 3. Germline lookup yields CDR1 LNHDA and CDR2 SQIVND (reference sequence). The CDR3 region has the DNA TGTGCCAGTAGTAGGGACAGGGAGGACTATGGCTACACCTTC. Its translation: CASSRDREDYGYTF.

The gene calls are TRBV18 and TRBJ2-1, with 11 bases fitting TRBD1. The germline CDR1 and CDR2 sequences are KGHSH and LQKENI. Trimming cost V 1 base and J 7 bases; bases outside gene matches: 3. The CDR3 has 15 amino acids. In DNA form, the CDR3 reads TGTGCCAGCTCACCACTCGGACAGGGGGCGAATGAGCAGTTCTTC. It specifies CASSPLGQGANEQFF.

The V gene is TRBV18, the J gene TRBJ1-1; D ambiguous. This CDR3 is built from 14 residues. Per the germline V gene, CDR1 is KGHSH and CDR2 is LQKENI. The germline V and J ends were trimmed by 3 bases and 7 bases, with 15 bases remaining between them. This chain's CDR3 is CASSPELSSIEAFF. The CDR3 coding sequence is TGTGCCAGCTCACCGGAGCTTTCTAGCATTGAAGCTTTCTTT.

The J gene is TRBJ1-2, the V gene TRBV9, with D perhaps TRBD1 (5 bases). Germline V gives CDR1 SGDLS, CDR2 YYNGEE. Trimming took off 0 bases at V and 8 bases at J, with 20 bases between the two ends. The CDR3 extends over 16 amino acids. The CDR3 spells CASSVGVGEGRGGYTF. CDR3 nucleotides: TGTGCCAGCAGCGTAGGAGTAGGGGAGGGGCGCGGGGGCTACACCTTC.

This rearrangement joins TRBV29-1 to TRBJ1-1; D is undetermined. Per the germline V gene, CDR1 is SQVTM and CDR2 is ANQGSEA. Trimming took off 4 bases at V and 5 bases at J, with 14 bases between the two ends. The CDR3 has 13 residues. In DNA, the CDR3 is TGCAGCGTTGGGTGGTCCCGTAGTACTGAAGCTTTCTTT. Amino acids: CSVGWSRSTEAFF.